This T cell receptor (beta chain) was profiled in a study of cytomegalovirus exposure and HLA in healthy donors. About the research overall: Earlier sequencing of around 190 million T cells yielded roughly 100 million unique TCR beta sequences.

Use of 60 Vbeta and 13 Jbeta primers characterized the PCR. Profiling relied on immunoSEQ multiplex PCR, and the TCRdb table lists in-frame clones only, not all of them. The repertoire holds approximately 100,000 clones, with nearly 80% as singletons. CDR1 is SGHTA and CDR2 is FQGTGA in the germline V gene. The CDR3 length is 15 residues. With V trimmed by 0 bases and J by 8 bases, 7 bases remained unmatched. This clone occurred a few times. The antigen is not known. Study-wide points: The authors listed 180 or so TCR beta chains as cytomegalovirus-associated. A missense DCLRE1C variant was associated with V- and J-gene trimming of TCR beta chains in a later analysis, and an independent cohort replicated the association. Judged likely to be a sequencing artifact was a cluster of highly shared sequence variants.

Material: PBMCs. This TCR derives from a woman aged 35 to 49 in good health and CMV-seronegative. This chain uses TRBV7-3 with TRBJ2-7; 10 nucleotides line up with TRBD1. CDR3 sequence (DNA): TGTGCCAGCAGCTTAACGTCGGGACAGGGGCGTAAGCAGTACTTC. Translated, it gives CASSLTSGQGRKQYF.